The 12 T cell receptor beta chains reported below all come from one sample, sequenced in a study of spatial heterogeneity in lung cancer. Each CDR3 protein gets one entry after TCRdb re-called the 5' RACE reads with MiXCR. The sample consists of roughly 120,000 distinct CDR3 sequences, 9.5% to 15% of them appearing once. Time point in this sample: blood at routine non-recurrence follow-up after resection. Researchers sequenced whole RNA taken from tumor, nontumor lung or frozen PBMC without sorting. The material sequenced was PBMCs, taken at follow-up. These receptors were collected from a male donor with early-stage non-small cell lung cancer.

This clonotype was found many times. The genes are TRBV11-3 and TRBJ1-6; maybe TRBD1 (6 bases). CDR1 is SGHNT, CDR2 YENEEA, per germline. CDR3 length: 15 amino acids. Trimming left V 2 bases short and J 7 bases short, with 12 bases between. CDR3 residues: CASSLSGDKNSPLHF. The CDR3 DNA is TGTGCCAGCAGCTTAAGCGGGGACAAAAATTCACCCCTCCACTTT. The full variable domain, its missing parts supplied by reference TRBV11-3 and TRBJ1-6, is EAGVVQSPRYKIIEKKQPVAFWCNPISGHNTLYWYLQNLGQGPELLIRYENEEAVDDSQLPKDRFSAERLKGVDSTLKIQPAELGDSAVYLCASSLSGDKNSPLHFGNGTRLTVT.

The sample holds a few counts of this clonotype. The chain couples TRBV28 to TRBJ1-5; 7 bases match TRBD1. Germline values: CDR1 MDHEN, CDR2 SYDVKM. The ends lost 6 bases at V and 6 bases at J; junction bases unmatched: 2. CDR3 length: 12 amino acids. CDR3 DNA: TGTGCCAGCAGCAGGACAGGTCAGCCCCAGCATTTT. The encoded protein is CASSRTGQPQHF.

This clonotype was recorded at least ten times. The chain recombines TRBV20-1 with TRBJ2-5; 9 positions match TRBD1. Germline assignment: CDR1 DFQATT and CDR2 SNEGSKA (reference sequence). This CDR3 comprises 14 residues. Unmatched junction bases numbered 10, after V lost 6 bases and J lost 5 bases. DNA of the CDR3: TGCAGTGCGCTTAACAGGGGGCGGATGGAGACCCAGTACTTC. This encodes CSALNRGRMETQYF.

The sample holds many counts of this clonotype. CDR3 sequence (DNA): TGTGCCAGCAGCTTAATTCAGGACAGGGGACCAGATACGCAGTATTTT. This translates into CASSLIQDRGPDTQYF. J is TRBJ2-3 and V is TRBV7-6; 9 positions match TRBD1. Germline CDR1 reads SGHVS; CDR2 reads FNYEAQ. The CDR3 contains 16 residues. V gave up 2 bases and J gave up 4 bases; unmatched junction bases: 7.

This clonotype was counted at least ten times. The J gene is TRBJ2-7, the V gene TRBV20-1, with D tentatively TRBD1 (6 bases). V was cut by 0 bases and J by 7 bases, with 19 bases left in between. In germline, CDR1 is DFQATT, CDR2 SNEGSKA (reference sequence). The CDR3 is 15 residues long. The CDR3 reads CSARDTQGFPREQYF. CDR3 nucleotides: TGCAGTGCTAGAGATACGCAGGGGTTCCCACGGGAGCAGTACTTC.

This rearrangement joins TRBV2 to TRBJ1-3; D call uncertain. CDR1 SNHLY and CDR2 FYNNEI come from the germline V gene. Trimming stripped 6 bases from V and 0 bases from J, with 15 bases between. The length of the CDR3 is 16 residues. CDR3 in DNA: TGTGCCAGCAGCCCCGGTGACCGTCTCTCTGGAAACACCATATATTTT. This codes for CASSPGDRLSGNTIYF.

This clonotype was counted ten times or more. The chain couples TRBV7-2 to TRBJ1-2, with 7 bases fitting TRBD1. The germline V gene encodes CDR1 SGHTA and CDR2 FQGNSA. With 2 bases clipped from V and 8 bases from J, the junction kept 11 bases outside the gene matches. There are 15 residues in the CDR3. The CDR3 loop reads CASSLLLTGLDGYTF. The DNA of the CDR3 is TGTGCCAGCAGCTTACTCCTGACAGGGCTGGACGGCTACACCTTC.

The gene calls are TRBV28 and TRBJ1-1; the D gene is possibly TRBD1 (6 bases). Germline CDR1 MDHEN, CDR2 SYDVKM. The CDR3 consists of 15 residues. The ends were cut back, 7 bases at V and 4 bases at J, with 19 bases in the middle. The DNA for the CDR3 is TGTGCCAGCAAACTCCCGGAGAGGGGGACCACTGAAGCTTTCTTT. Translation: CASKLPERGTTEAFF.

This clonotype has at least ten counts. The J gene is TRBJ2-1, the V gene TRBV29-1, with unresolved D. Germline loops: CDR1 SQVTM, CDR2 ANQGSEA. The ends were cut back, 1 base at V and 7 bases at J, with 17 bases in the middle. This CDR3 is 15 amino acids long. For the CDR3, the DNA is TGCAGCGTTGAAGGGGCTACTGATATGGGGAATGAGCAGTTCTTC. Its translation is CSVEGATDMGNEQFF.

This clonotype was seen at least ten times. The V gene is TRBV29-1, the J gene TRBJ2-7, with 7 nucleotides matching TRBD1. With V trimmed by 6 bases and J by 0 bases, 5 bases remained unmatched. CDR1 is SQVTM, CDR2 ANQGSEA, per germline. This CDR3 spans 13 amino acids. The CDR3 DNA sequence: TGCAGCGTGGGGACAGTGAGCTCCTACGAGCAGTACTTC. This gives the protein CSVGTVSSYEQYF.

In its sample, this clonotype was seen a few times. The chain carries TRBV5-1 and TRBJ1-1; TRBD1 matches 7 bases. V lost 4 bases and J lost 0; bases outside the gene matches: 3. From germline, CDR1 is SGHRS and CDR2 YFSETQ. The CDR3 is 14 residues long. The DNA for the CDR3 is TGCGCCAGCAGCATAACAGGGGTGAACACTGAAGCTTTCTTT. Translated: CASSITGVNTEAFF.

This sequence joins TRBV7-6 and TRBJ1-1; TRBD1 might be the D (5 bases). The germline V gene has CDR1 SGHVS and CDR2 FNYEAQ. The CDR3 sequence is 13 residues long. V lost 1 base and J 8 bases, leaving 11 bases between the germline ends. The CDR3, as DNA: TGTGCCAGCAGCTTAGATAGAGGGGCAGAAGCTTTCTTT. Protein: CASSLDRGAEAFF. The full variable domain, in which reference TRBV7-6 and TRBJ1-1 provide the parts outside the CDR3, is GAGVSQSPRYKVTKRGQDVALRCDPISGHVSLYWYRQALGQGPEFLTYFNYEAQQDKSGLPNDRFSAERPEGSISTLTIQRTEQRDSAMYRCASSLDRGAEAFFGQGTRLTVV.